This T cell receptor (beta chain) is from a study of T-cell memory formation after mild COVID-19. Per the germline V gene, CDR1 is MNHEY and CDR2 is SVGEGT. Trimming stripped 0 bases from V and 8 bases from J, with 8 bases between. This CDR3 has 13 residues. MiXCR, applied by TCRdb to the 5' RACE reads, yields one record per CDR3 protein. The profile shows 300,000 or so distinct CDR3 sequences, 15% to 20% of them singletons. The V call is TRBV6-2 or TRBV6-3, the J call TRBJ2-1; D unresolved. Sequencing was carried out using PBMCs or a T cell subset sorted from them (not recorded which). This clonotype originated in a man younger than 35 who had mild COVID-19 (a few samples of this study predate the infection). Cell type and time point are not known. In DNA form, the CDR3 reads TGTGCCAGCAGTTACTCGCCCTGGGATGAGCAGTTCTTC. This translates into CASSYSPWDEQFF.